A selection of T cell receptor beta chains follows, all from one sample in a study of cytotoxic CD8 clonotypes in ibrutinib-treated CLL. The protocol was immunoSEQ multiplex PCR, while the TCRdb copy is restricted to in-frame clones and leaves out a portion. The data hold 140,000 to 150,000 clones, with around 76% observed a single time. Material: PBMCs, obtained after 24 months of ibrutinib treatment. The receptor set was obtained from a human donor with chronic lymphocytic leukemia. CDR3s include the opening cysteine and the closing phenylalanine or tryptophan. The D gene is left open where the match is weak. The size field is filled for only some rows; it gives once, few, many or a size class.

d_gene,abundance,j_gene,v_gene,CDR3aa,CDR3nt
-,once,TRBJ1-6,TRBV29-1,CSVRGEGLNSPLHF,TGCAGCGTTAGGGGAGAGGGGCTTAATTCACCCCTCCACTTT
TRBD2,-,TRBJ2-3,TRBV18,CASSPGLGQSGTSGSTDTQYF,TGTGCCAGCTCACCAGGGTTGGGGCAGTCCGGGACTAGCGGGAGCACAGATACGCAGTATTTT
TRBD1,-,TRBJ2-7,TRBV5-4,CASSWGQGGISYEQYF,TGTGCCAGCAGCTGGGGACAGGGGGGAATCTCCTACGAGCAGTACTTC
TRBD1,once,TRBJ2-2,TRBV5-1,CASSRDRVNTGELFF,TGCGCCAGCAGCCGCGACAGGGTGAACACCGGGGAGCTGTTTTTT
-,-,TRBJ2-5,TRBV28,CASTHGGGVETQYF,TGTGCCAGCACCCATGGGGGTGGGGTGGAGACCCAGTACTTC
-,-,TRBJ2-6,TRBV11-3,CASRPSGANVLTF,TGTGCCAGTAGACCTTCTGGGGCCAACGTCCTGACTTTC
-,many,TRBJ1-4,TRBV7-2,CASSFPGRNEKLFF,TGTGCCAGCAGCTTCCCAGGCCGTAATGAAAAACTGTTTTTT
TRBD1,-,TRBJ1-4,TRBV7-9,CASSPGTGANEKLFF,TGTGCCAGCAGCCCTGGGACAGGGGCTAATGAAAAACTGTTTTTT
-,-,TRBJ2-5,TRBV10-3,CAISESAVSGQETQYF,TGTGCCATCAGTGAGTCGGCAGTTTCGGGACAAGAGACCCAGTACTTC
-,-,TRBJ2-7,TRBV10-3,CAISDGRVYEQYF,TGTGCCATCAGTGATGGCAGGGTCTACGAGCAGTACTTC
-,-,TRBJ2-1,TRBV11-2,CASSQGRLEQFF,TGTGCCAGCAGCCAGGGGCGGTTGGAGCAGTTCTTC
-,-,TRBJ2-1,TRBV15,CATSREGGTFSYNEQFF,TGTGCCACCAGCAGAGAAGGGGGGACCTTCTCCTACAATGAGCAGTTCTTC
-,-,TRBJ2-6,TRBV9,CASSPPFSGANVLTF,TGTGCCAGCAGCCCCCCTTTCTCTGGGGCCAACGTCCTGACTTTC
-,-,TRBJ1-3,TRBV7-9,CASSPTRLRNTIYF,TGTGCCAGCAGCCCCACGAGGTTAAGAAACACCATATATTTT
-,many,TRBJ2-5,TRBV6-1,CATGGDGETQYF,TGTGCCACCGGTGGTGATGGCGAGACCCAGTACTTC
TRBD1,-,TRBJ2-2,TRBV10-3,CAVNTGQANTGELFF,TGTGCCGTCAATACCGGACAGGCGAACACCGGGGAGCTGTTTTTT
-,-,TRBJ1-1,TRBV15,CATSRPRGNTEAFF,TGTGCCACCAGCAGACCCAGGGGGAACACTGAAGCTTTCTTT
-,-,TRBJ1-4,TRBV7-9,CASSPRGDGEKLFF,TGTGCCAGCAGCCCACGCGGAGATGGTGAAAAACTGTTTTTT
TRBD1,-,TRBJ1-2,TRBV6-5,CATRQGAYYGYTF,TGTGCCACCAGACAGGGGGCATACTATGGCTACACCTTC
TRBD1,-,TRBJ1-6,TRBV10-2,CATTDRAPLHF,TGCGCCACCACGGACAGGGCACCCCTCCACTTT
-,many,TRBJ2-2,TRBV7-8,CASSFGGRTNTGELFF,TGTGCCAGCAGCTTCGGGGGACGGACTAACACCGGGGAGCTGTTTTTT
-,-,TRBJ1-3,TRBV30,CAWSPDYSGNTIYF,TGTGCCTGGAGTCCAGACTACTCTGGAAACACCATATATTTT